Listed here are 10 T cell receptor beta chains from one sample, sequenced in a study of blood T cells in healthy people across ages. With a J-beta primer mix and a sample-barcoded 5' primer, a second PCR ran about 6 to 11 cycles. TCRdb processed the 5' RACE reads anew with MiXCR; each CDR3 protein has one entry. The table records hundreds of thousands of distinct CDR3 sequences, around 40% of them present only once. Sequenced material: blood. Receptors originate from a woman aged 60-75 years in good health.

V gene TRBV7-2 combines with J gene TRBJ2-1, with TRBD2 matching 7 bases. From germline, CDR1 is SGHTA and CDR2 FQGNSA. The CDR3 length is 14 residues. V was clipped by 5 bases and J by 6 bases; unmatched bases: 7. CDR3 bases: TGTGCCAGCAGCCCGCGGGAGATAACCAATGAGCAGTTCTTC. Protein product: CASSPREITNEQFF.

The gene calls are TRBV5-1 and TRBJ2-1, with D tentatively TRBD1 (5 bases). Germline CDR1 SGHRS, CDR2 YFSETQ. The CDR3 is 15 residues long. V gave up 4 bases and J gave up 6 bases, with 17 bases separating them. The CDR3 coding sequence is TGCGCCAGCAGCCCCACAGCAGGGCCACGCAATGAGCAGTTCTTC. As protein: CASSPTAGPRNEQFF. Drawing the rest from reference TRBV5-1 and TRBJ2-1, the complete variable domain is KAGVTQTPRYLIKTRGQQVTLSCSPISGHRSVSWYQQTPGQGLQFLFEYFSETQRNKGNFPGRFSGRQFSNSRSEMNVSTLELGDSALYLCASSPTAGPRNEQFFGPGTRLTVL.

This clonotype was counted only a few times. V and J are TRBV5-6 and TRBJ1-6; D is unresolved. Germline V lookup: CDR1 SGHDT, CDR2 YYEEEE. V dropped 3 bases and J dropped 6 bases, with 4 bases sitting between them. This CDR3 region has 12 residues. For the CDR3, the DNA is TGTGCCAGCAGCTCTTTTAATTCACCCCTCCACTTT. It yields the protein CASSSFNSPLHF.

The table lists this clonotype with many counts. The CDR3 DNA sequence: TGTGCCAGCAGCCAAACCGGGAGGGGAGAAGAGACCCAGTACTTC. It yields the protein CASSQTGRGEETQYF. The chain combines TRBV12-3 or TRBV12-4 with TRBJ2-5; 8 bases are shared with TRBD2. This CDR3 contains 15 residues. V lost 6 bases and J lost 3; bases outside the gene matches: 9.

The chain couples TRBV6-2 or TRBV6-3 to TRBJ2-1; TRBD2 matches at 9 bases. Germline V gene data show CDR1 as MNHEY and CDR2 as SVGEGT. V dropped 6 bases and J dropped 3; count of bases not matched to a gene: 6. CDR3 length equals 15 residues. CDR3 DNA: TGTGCCAGCAGAGAGGAGCGGGAGGACTACAATGAGCAGTTCTTC. As protein: CASREEREDYNEQFF.

The CDR3: CSATRTGNFNQPQHF. For the CDR3, the DNA is TGCAGTGCTACAAGGACAGGGAACTTCAATCAGCCCCAGCATTTT. The rearrangement links TRBV20-1 to TRBJ1-5, with 8 bases identical to TRBD1. Germline V lookup: CDR1 DFQATT, CDR2 SNEGSKA (reference sequence). J lost 3 bases, V lost 4 bases, and 8 bases had no gene match. This CDR3 is built from 15 residues.

This sequence joins TRBV5-1 and TRBJ2-7; possibly TRBD2 for D (5 bases). The CDR3 runs to 14 residues. V was pared by 2 bases and J by 6 bases, with 15 bases between. Germline V gives CDR1 SGHRS, CDR2 YFSETQ. CDR3 region: CASSFLAGVPEQYF. The DNA of the CDR3 is TGCGCCAGCAGCTTCCTCGCCGGGGTCCCCGAGCAGTACTTC.

The V call is TRBV18, the J call TRBJ2-1, with 10 bases lining up with TRBD1. Trimming cost V 1 base and J 8 bases; bases outside gene matches: 14. The CDR3 covers 18 residues. CDR1 is KGHSH and CDR2 is LQKENI in the germline V gene. The DNA for the CDR3 is TGTGCCAGCTCACCACGACCCCTCTCCGGGACAGGGGAAGATGAGCAGTTCTTC. It is translated as CASSPRPLSGTGEDEQFF.

The chain has TRBV6-5 and TRBJ2-2; D not resolved. With 2 bases removed from V and 4 bases from J, the gap between germline ends came to 11 bases. The CDR3 runs 15 residues. Germline values: CDR1 MNHEY, CDR2 SVGAGI. The CDR3, as DNA: TGTGCCAGCAGTTACCAGGTCGGCAGCACCGGGGAGCTGTTTTTT. This sequence encodes CASSYQVGSTGELFF.

The chain employs TRBV4-2 and TRBJ2-5, with a tentative D call TRBD2 (7 bases). The J call may be incorrect, as the DNA end agrees better with TRBJ2-1. Germline V gene data show CDR1 as LGHNA and CDR2 as YNFKEQ. The CDR3 covers 15 residues. CDR3 sequence reads: CASSQGRGAQETQFF. The CDR3 nucleotides are TGTGCCAGCAGCCAAGGACGGGGGGCCCAAGAGACCCAGTTCTTC.